Listed here are 26 T cell receptor beta chains from one sample, sequenced in a study of CD8+CD57+ T cells in acquired aplastic anemia. Whoever was chosen for sequencing had shown CD8+CD57+ cell expansion by flow cytometry. The template used for profiling TCR beta VDJ and CDR3 was genomic DNA. One entry per CDR3 protein results from TCRdb running MiXCR on the reads. This sample has roughly 250,000 distinct CDR3 sequences; approximately 82% occur once, and the top ten carry 40% to 55%. Sequencing used sorted CD4+, CD8+, or CD8+CD57+ T cells (not recorded which) from PBMCs. Receptors were obtained from a human donor with aplastic anemia.

As to this clonotype: A much larger clone lies a single base off, so this may be a read error. It is unclear where the CDR3 begins or ends on the DNA, so no DNA is shown, and the CDR3 is as TCRdb lists it. V and J are TRBV7-9 and TRBJ2-5; whether TRBD1, the table's D call, matches the DNA was not checked. Germline assignment: CDR1 SEHNR and CDR2 FQNEAQ (reference sequence). The length of the CDR3 is 14 amino acids, counting both ends. CDR3 sequence reads: CAGQGARETQYFWF.

V gene TRBV7-6 combines with J gene TRBJ2-1, with a possible D match to TRBD1 (6 bases). CDR3 size: 16 residues. The germline CDR1 and CDR2 sequences are SGHVS and FNYEAQ. Trimming took 5 bases from V and 11 from J, leaving 25 bases between them. CDR3 sequence reads: CASSPRAGRTDTQQFF. CDR3 DNA: TGTGCCAGCAGCCCTAGGGCTGGCCGGACAGATACGCAGCAGTTCTTC.

The rearrangement links TRBV7-2 to TRBJ2-5; D is possibly TRBD1 or TRBD2 (7 bases each). This CDR3 has 15 amino acids. V was shortened by 4 bases and J by 13 bases, with 25 bases between the two germline ends. Germline-derived CDR1 and CDR2 are SGHTA and FQGNSA. The CDR3 DNA reads as TGTGCCAGCAGCTCCAGGGGAGGGGGCCTCACAGATACGTACTTC. Translation: CASSSRGGGLTDTYF.

CDR3 nucleotide sequence: TGCAGTGCCCCCTCCGGGGACTACAATGAGCAGTATTTT. Encoded protein: CSAPSGDYNEQYF. This chain links TRBV20-1 with TRBJ2-3; 7 nucleotides agree with TRBD2. Trimming cost V 6 bases and J 11 bases; bases outside gene matches: 14. This CDR3 has 13 amino acids. Germline lookup yields CDR1 DFQATT and CDR2 SNEGSKA (reference sequence).

This clonotype was recorded once. The conserved phenylalanine or tryptophan normally closing the CDR3 is absent here, so this likely arose from a read error. It is unclear where the CDR3 begins or ends on the DNA, so no DNA is shown, and the CDR3 is as TCRdb lists it. This chain links TRBV10-3 with TRBJ2-7; the table's D call, TRBD1, was not checked against the DNA. The CDR3 contains 16 residues when both ends are counted. Germline lookup yields CDR1 ENHRY and CDR2 SYGVKD. This CDR3 is CASSTGDLTNQPQHFG.

The CDR3 DNA reads as TGTGCCAGCAGTCGACGGGGGCGCAACACCGGGGAGCTGTTTTTT. Encoded protein: CASSRRGRNTGELFF. The chain carries TRBV9 and TRBJ2-2; D is tentatively TRBD1 or TRBD2 (6 bases each). The CDR3 totals 15 residues. V gave up 5 bases and J gave up 2 bases, with 13 bases separating them. The germline gives CDR1 SGDLS, CDR2 YYNGEE. Drawing the rest from reference TRBV9 and TRBJ2-2, the complete variable domain is DSGVTQTPKHLITATGQRVTLRCSPRSGDLSVYWYQQSLDQGLQFLIQYYNGEERAKGNILERFSAQQFPDLHSELNLSSLELGDSALYFCASSRRGRNTGELFFGEGSRLTVL.

This chain links TRBV9 with TRBJ2-1; 8 bases are shared with TRBD1. V was pared by 0 bases and J by 10 bases, with 9 bases of the junction left unmatched. This CDR3 has 15 amino acids. Germline V gives CDR1 SGDLS, CDR2 YYNGEE. CDR3 nucleotides: TGTGCCAGCAGCGTAGGATCAGGGGGCACCGGGGAGCAGTTCTTC. Translated: CASSVGSGGTGEQFF.

This chain connects TRBV4-1 to TRBJ1-1, with 7 bases that match TRBD1. Unmatched junction bases numbered 4, after V lost 0 bases and J lost 3 bases. There are 15 residues in the CDR3. The V gene's germline CDR1 is MGHRA and CDR2 YSYEKL. This CDR3 is CASSQDLTGDTEAFF. CDR3 nucleotides: TGCGCCAGCAGCCAAGATCTAACAGGGGACACTGAAGCTTTCTTT.

A note on this clonotype: An end of the junction differs from the germline gene, which may be a read error. DNA of the CDR3: TGTGCCAGCAGTGAAGCATCGTCAGGGCTTTCACCCTTCCACTTT. Residues: CASSEASSGLSPFHF. The rearrangement joins TRBV2 to TRBJ1-6, with TRBD1 as a possible D gene (5 bases). Germline values: CDR1 SNHLY, CDR2 FYNNEI. The CDR3 totals 15 residues.

V and J are TRBV11-3 and TRBJ2-7, with 8 nucleotides matching TRBD1. Germline V gene data show CDR1 as SGHNT and CDR2 as YENEEA. Trimming at V came to 0 bases and at J to 6 bases, leaving 4 bases not matched to a gene. The CDR3 consists of 14 residues. The CDR3 loop reads CASSLELTGAEQYF. For the CDR3, the DNA is TGTGCCAGCAGCTTAGAACTGACAGGGGCCGAGCAGTACTTC. Together with reference TRBV11-3 and TRBJ2-7, the CDR3 gives the full variable domain: EAGVVQSPRYKIIEKKQPVAFWCNPISGHNTLYWYLQNLGQGPELLIRYENEEAVDDSQLPKDRFSAERLKGVDSTLKIQPAELGDSAVYLCASSLELTGAEQYFGPGTRLTVT.

On this clonotype: The conserved closing phenylalanine or tryptophan is absent in this CDR3, likely reflecting a read error. The DNA is left out, because the CDR3 cannot be placed on it with certainty; the CDR3 is given as TCRdb lists it. The rearrangement uses TRBV7-2 and TRBJ2-3; the D call TRBD1 from the table was never checked on the DNA. Germline V gene sequence: CDR1 SGHTA, CDR2 FQGNSA. The CDR3 region is 13 residues in length, termini included. The CDR3: CASSLEGDDLVYV.

Only a few counts were recorded for this clonotype. Compared with germline, one end of the junction differs, possibly owing to a read error. This rearrangement joins TRBV10-3 to TRBJ1-4; no reliable D call. This CDR3 spans 14 amino acids. Germline lookup yields CDR1 ENHRY and CDR2 SYGVKD. DNA of the CDR3: TGTGCCAGCTCACCTGTCGCAGGACCAGAAAAACTGGTTTTT. Translating gives CASSPVAGPEKLVF.

The V gene is TRBV7-2, the J gene TRBJ1-1, with D unclear. Germline CDR1 and CDR2: SGHTA and FQGNSA. The V end was cut by 5 bases, the J end by 14 bases, with 24 bases between. The CDR3 length is 14 residues. CDR3 residues: CASSHRGAKQQYFF. The DNA for the CDR3 is TGTGCCAGCAGCCATAGAGGCGCGAAGCAGCAATACTTCTTT.

This chain uses TRBV2 with TRBJ1-1; D may be TRBD1 (5 bases). The V end was cut by 6 bases, the J end by 1 base, with 15 bases between. The length of the CDR3 is 15 residues. From germline, CDR1 is SNHLY and CDR2 FYNNEI. The CDR3 nucleotides are TGTGCCAGCAGGTACGAGGTGACAGAGAACACTGAAGCTTTCTTT. This codes for CASRYEVTENTEAFF.

This clonotype was detected once. One end of the junction fails to match germline, which may point to a read error. The chain carries TRBV7-3 and TRBJ2-5, with a tentative D call TRBD2 (5 bases). Germline loops: CDR1 SGHTA, CDR2 FQGTGA. The CDR3 totals 14 residues. The CDR3 coding sequence is TGTGCCACCAGCTCCCCAGAGGGTCAAGAGACCCAGTATTTC. Translated, it gives CATSSPEGQETQYF.

The V and J genes are TRBV7-2 and TRBJ1-1; 7 bases agree with TRBD1. J was trimmed by 0 bases and V by 9 bases; bases with no gene match: 13. The CDR3 contains 16 residues. Per the germline V gene, CDR1 is SGHTA and CDR2 is FQGNSA. CDR3 coding DNA: TGTGCCAGTAGTATAGATTCGACAGGGTTGAACACTGAAGCTTTCTTT. The encoded protein is CASSIDSTGLNTEAFF.

The chain employs TRBV5-5 and TRBJ1-2; no clear D. The germline gives CDR1 SGHKS, CDR2 YYEKEE (reference sequence). The CDR3 is 13 amino acids. Trimming stripped 1 base from V and 8 bases from J, with 12 bases between. CDR3 bases: TGTGCCAGCAGCTTGACTGGGTTTGGCGGCTACACCTTC. Translating it yields CASSLTGFGGYTF.

Only a few counts were recorded for this clonotype. The CDR3: CASSPSVGGYTF. CDR3 DNA sequence: TGTGCCAGCAGCCCCTCGGTGGGCGGCTACACCTTC. V usage is TRBV7-2 and J usage is TRBJ1-2; no clear D. Trimming took off 5 bases at V and 8 bases at J, with 12 bases between the two ends. The CDR3 has 12 amino acids. Germline CDR1 is SGHTA and CDR2 is FQGNSA.

V gene TRBV7-2 combines with J gene TRBJ2-2; 8 bases align to TRBD2. Germline CDR1 reads SGHTA; CDR2 reads FQGNSA. V trimming: 2 bases; J trimming: 6 bases; junction bases outside the gene matches: 11. The CDR3 is 17 amino acids. The CDR3 spells CASSLSGGFDTPGELFF. Here the CDR3 DNA reads TGTGCCAGCAGCTTATCGGGAGGGTTCGATACGCCCGGGGAGCTGTTTTTT.

About this clonotype: The junction differs from germline at one of its ends, possibly a read error. The chain employs TRBV7-6 and TRBJ2-3; TRBD1 aligns across 7 bases. Germline CDR1 SGHVS, CDR2 FNYEAQ. This CDR3 has 13 amino acids. This CDR3 is CASGQGGMDTQDF. The DNA for the CDR3 is TGTGCCAGCGGGCAAGGGGGCATGGATACGCAGGATTTT. The variable domain in full, completed from reference TRBV7-6 and TRBJ2-3, reads GAGVSQSPRYKVTKRGQDVALRCDPISGHVSLYWYRQALGQGPEFLTYFNYEAQQDKSGLPNDRFSAERPEGSISTLTIQRTEQRDSAMYRCASGQGGMDTQDFGPGTRLTVL.

About this clonotype: Because the CDR3 is missing its conserved closing phenylalanine or tryptophan, this is likely a read error. The gene calls are TRBV7-2 and TRBJ2-1; D might be TRBD1 (6 bases). The J call may be mistaken, given a closer DNA end match to TRBJ2-7. Germline V lookup: CDR1 SGHTA, CDR2 FQGNSA. The length of the CDR3 is 12 residues. The CDR3 DNA reads as TGTGCCAGCAGCGAGGACAGTAATGAGCAGTACTCC. As protein: CASSEDSNEQYS.

This clonotype was recorded only once. The rearrangement joins TRBV7-8 to TRBJ2-3; 9 nucleotides line up with TRBD2. The CDR3 is 17 residues long. Trimming at V came to 4 bases and at J to 0 bases, leaving 8 bases not matched to a gene. Germline CDR1 reads SGHVS; CDR2 reads FQNEAQ. The CDR3 bases are TGTGCCAGCAGCTACCCGGCGGGGGGGAACAGCACAGATACGCAGTATTTT. Amino acids: CASSYPAGGNSTDTQYF.

About this clonotype itself: A junction end diverges from the germline sequence, so it may reflect a read error. The V call is TRBV5-8, the J call TRBJ2-3, with D unclear. There are 12 residues in the CDR3. Germline CDR1 and CDR2: SGHTS and YDEGEE. The CDR3, as DNA: TGCGCCAGCAGCCTCAATCGCGATACGCAGTATTTT. It encodes CASSLNRDTQYF.

This clonotype was seen more than once but under ten times. Since no conserved phenylalanine or tryptophan closes the CDR3, a read error is the likely cause. The limits of the CDR3 on the DNA are not certain, so only TCRdb's listed CDR3 is given. The chain uses TRBV2 and TRBJ2-1; TRBD1, the table's D call, was not compared with the DNA. The length of the CDR3 is 16 amino acids, counting both ends. Germline V gene sequence: CDR1 SNHLY, CDR2 FYNNEI. CDR3 in amino acids: CASGDGGTDTQYFDSG.

With respect to this clonotype: Sequence at one end of the junction differs from germline and may be a read error. The rearrangement uses TRBV7-8 and TRBJ2-2; 9 nucleotides align to TRBD2. Germline V CDR1 and CDR2: SGHVS, FQNEAQ. The CDR3 is 14 residues long. CDR3 sequence (DNA): TGTGCCAGCAGCGTAGCGGGGGACACCGATGCGCAGTTTTTT. It codes for CASSVAGDTDAQFF. The full variable domain, in which reference TRBV7-8 and TRBJ2-2 provide the parts outside the CDR3, is GAGVSQSPRYKVAKRGQDVALRCDPISGHVSLFWYQQALGQGPEFLTYFQNEAQLDKSGLPSDRFFAERPEGSVSTLKIQRTQQEDSAVYLCASSVAGDTDAQFFGEGSRLTVL.

The V call is TRBV7-2, the J call TRBJ1-1; D remains unclear. Germline loops: CDR1 SGHTA, CDR2 FQGNSA. The CDR3 totals 15 residues. V lost 1 base to trimming and J lost 5 bases, with 14 bases between them. The CDR3 DNA reads as TGTGCCAGCAGCTTAGATGTGACACGCGATACTGAAGCTTTCTTT. Protein product: CASSLDVTRDTEAFF.